The sequence of this T cell receptor beta chain was determined in a study of T cells in Graves' hyperthyroidism and ophthalmopathy. Whole-study context: Peripheral blood collection took place at initial diagnosis, before any treatment.

The CDR3 is made up of 16 amino acids. The trim removed 3 bases at V and 4 bases at J, leaving 7 bases unmatched. This clonotype has at least ten counts. Its antigen is currently unknown. Patients were excluded for uncontrolled infection, other autoimmune disease, pregnancy or lactation. Whole-study results and caveats: Blood also held most thyroid clonotypes expanded beyond 0.001.

Amplification of TCR beta CDR3 regions used RNA as the template. The HTBI primer set served for first-round RT-PCR of the TCR CDR3. TCRdb re-called the multiplex PCR reads with MiXCR, one entry per CDR3 protein. The sample records hundreds of thousands of distinct CDR3 sequences, 13% to 15% being singletons. This receptor was obtained from a woman aged 50 to 60 with Graves' ophthalmopathy. The V call is TRBV12-3 or TRBV12-4, the J call TRBJ2-3; TRBD1 matches 10 bases. The material sequenced was blood. The CDR3 protein is CASSFGPGQGSDTQYF. The CDR3 bases are TGTGCCAGCAGTTTCGGCCCGGGACAGGGGTCAGATACGCAGTATTTT.